These T cell receptor beta chains were read from a single sample in a study of blood T cell repertoires in COVID-19. Assay: immunoSEQ multiplex PCR; the TCRdb copy retains only in-frame clones and omits some. The table includes 200,000 to 300,000 clones, roughly 82% detected once. The source material was peripheral blood. The receptors were gathered from a man between 40 and 49 years old who had recovered from COVID-19. CDR3s include the opening cysteine and the closing phenylalanine or tryptophan. D genes are given only for firm matches. Rows give clone size only sometimes, using once, few, many, or a class for an expanded clone.

V gene	D gene	clone size	J gene	CDR3 DNA	CDR3 protein
TRBV7-2	TRBD2	.	TRBJ2-1	TGTGCCAGCAGCTTAAGTAGGACTAGCGGGAGGGCCATCATGAATGAGCAGTTCTTC	CASSLSRTSGRAIMNEQFF
TRBV7-2	TRBD1	.	TRBJ1-2	TGTGCCAGCAGGATGCCGGGACAGGGTTTTTCAGGGCTCCACACCTTC	CASRMPGQGFSGLHTF
TRBV7-9	.	.	TRBJ1-6	TGTGCCTGCGGCTTGGACACGAGGAATTCACCCCTCCACTTT	CACGLDTRNSPLHF
TRBV4-1	TRBD2	.	TRBJ2-1	TGCGCCAGCAGCCGAGCAGGACTAGCGGGAGTCAATGAGCAGTTCTTC	CASSRAGLAGVNEQFF
TRBV3-1/TRBV3-2	.	many	TRBJ2-7	TGTGCCAGCAGCCAAGGAAACAGGGCCTACGAGCAGTACTTC	CASSQGNRAYEQYF
TRBV24-1	.	.	TRBJ2-5	TGTGCCACCAGTGATGCCGGAGAGACCCAGTACTTC	CATSDAGETQYF
TRBV11-2	TRBD1	.	TRBJ1-4	TGTGCCAGCAGCGTTCAGGGGGGACCTAATGAAAAACTGTTTTTT	CASSVQGGPNEKLFF
TRBV6-5	TRBD1	.	TRBJ1-2	TGTGCCAGCAGCCCAGGGGGCATCTATGGCTACACCTTC	CASSPGGIYGYTF
TRBV2	TRBD2	.	TRBJ2-3	TGTGCCAGCAGTGCCCCTCCGGGACTAGCGGGGGGGGCAGATACGCAGTATTTT	CASSAPPGLAGGADTQYF
TRBV28	.	once	TRBJ1-2	TGTGCCAGCAGTGCCGACGGGGGTGGCTACACCTTC	CASSADGGGYTF
TRBV5-1	.	.	TRBJ1-4	TGCGCCAGCAGTCGTCAGGGCGTCGTTGAAAAACTGTTTTTT	CASSRQGVVEKLFF
TRBV7-8	.	.	TRBJ1-5	TGTGCCAGCAGCGACTTGGGTCAGCCCCAGCATTTT	CASSDLGQPQHF
TRBV19	.	.	TRBJ1-5	TGTGCCAGTAGTTCCCGGGACTTCTCTAGCAATCAGCCCCAGCATTTT	CASSSRDFSSNQPQHF
TRBV18	.	once	TRBJ2-3	TGTGCCAGCTCACCCCAGGGGTCCCGCGGAGATACGCAGTATTTT	CASSPQGSRGDTQYF
TRBV21-1	.	.	TRBJ2-5	TGTGCCAGCAGCACGACTAGGGCCCAGGGAGAGACCCAGTACTTC	CASSTTRAQGETQYF
TRBV10-3	.	.	TRBJ1-2	TGTGCCATCAGTGAGCATCGAGACAGAGCTAACTATGGCTACACCTTC	CAISEHRDRANYGYTF
TRBV6-2/TRBV6-3	TRBD1	.	TRBJ1-5	TGTGCCAGCAGTAAGTCAGGGGGCGCATCGGTCAGGCAGCCCCAGCATTTT	CASSKSGGASVRQPQHF
TRBV27	TRBD1	.	TRBJ1-1	TGTGCCAGCAGACGGATGTTTGGACAGGGGGAAAACACTGAAGCTTTCTTT	CASRRMFGQGENTEAFF
TRBV7-2	.	.	TRBJ2-1	TGTGCCAGCAGCCCACTCTACAATGAGCAGTTCTTC	CASSPLYNEQFF
TRBV7-2	.	.	TRBJ2-7	TGTGCCAGCAGCATAAGGACAACATTCTCCTACGAGCAGTACTTC	CASSIRTTFSYEQYF
TRBV5-4	TRBD1	.	TRBJ2-4	TGTGCCAGCAGCTTGGGGGACAGGGTGGACATTCAGTACTTC	CASSLGDRVDIQYF
TRBV5-6	TRBD1	once	TRBJ2-7	TGTGCCAGCAGCTTGATGGGACAGGGGGTATACGAGCAGTACTTC	CASSLMGQGVYEQYF
TRBV2	TRBD1	.	TRBJ1-2	TGTGCCAGCAGTGCACAAGTTACAGGGGGCGATGGCTACACCTTC	CASSAQVTGGDGYTF
TRBV7-2	.	few	TRBJ1-2	TGTGCCAGCAGCGCCGACAGATACTATGGCTACACCTTC	CASSADRYYGYTF
TRBV10-3	TRBD2	.	TRBJ2-7	TGTGCCATCAGTGAAGGGTTAGCGGGAGGGTCCTACGAGCAGTACTTC	CAISEGLAGGSYEQYF